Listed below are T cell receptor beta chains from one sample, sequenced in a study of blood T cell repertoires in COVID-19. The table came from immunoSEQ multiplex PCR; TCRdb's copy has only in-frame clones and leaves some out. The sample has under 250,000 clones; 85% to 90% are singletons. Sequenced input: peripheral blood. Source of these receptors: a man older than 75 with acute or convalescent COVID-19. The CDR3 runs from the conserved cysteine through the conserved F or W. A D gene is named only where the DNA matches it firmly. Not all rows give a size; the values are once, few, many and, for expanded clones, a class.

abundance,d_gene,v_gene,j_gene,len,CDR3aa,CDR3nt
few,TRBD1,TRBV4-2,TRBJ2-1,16,CASRQYRDSAYNEQFF,TGTGCCAGCAGACAGTATCGGGACAGCGCCTACAATGAGCAGTTCTTC
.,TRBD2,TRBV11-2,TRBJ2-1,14,CASSPGLAFNEQFF,TGTGCCAGCAGCCCCGGACTAGCGTTCAATGAGCAGTTCTTC
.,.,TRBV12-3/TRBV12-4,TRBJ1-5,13,CASSSSGNQPQHF,TGTGCCAGCAGCTCCAGCGGCAATCAGCCCCAGCATTTT
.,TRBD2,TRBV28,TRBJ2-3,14,CASRLAGVVDTQYF,TGTGCCAGCAGGCTAGCGGGAGTGGTAGATACGCAGTATTTT
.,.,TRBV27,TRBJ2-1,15,CASSFRGRGANEQFF,TGTGCCAGCAGTTTTAGGGGGAGAGGAGCAAATGAGCAGTTCTTC
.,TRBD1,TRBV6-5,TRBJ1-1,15,CASSRHGTGDTEAFF,TGTGCCAGCAGCAGACACGGGACAGGGGACACTGAAGCTTTCTTT
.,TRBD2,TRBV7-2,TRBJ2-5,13,CASSLGGGETQYF,TGTGCCAGCAGCTTAGGGGGGGGAGAGACCCAGTACTTC
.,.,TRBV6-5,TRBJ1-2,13,CASSSFREGGYTF,TGTGCCAGCAGTTCGTTCCGGGAGGGAGGCTACACCTTC
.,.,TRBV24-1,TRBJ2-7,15,CATSDSDRPPYEQYF,TGTGCCACCAGTGATTCAGACAGACCACCCTACGAGCAGTACTTC
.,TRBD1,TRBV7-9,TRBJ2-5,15,CASSRRQGAVETQYF,TGTGCCAGCAGCAGGCGACAGGGGGCGGTTGAGACCCAGTACTTC
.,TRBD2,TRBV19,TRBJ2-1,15,CASSRTSGRGGEQFF,TGTGCCAGTTCACGGACTAGCGGGAGGGGAGGGGAGCAGTTCTTC
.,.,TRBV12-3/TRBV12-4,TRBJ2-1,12,CASRPQGGEQFF,TGTGCCAGCAGACCACAGGGTGGAGAGCAGTTCTTC
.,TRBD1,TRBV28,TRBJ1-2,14,CASSRTGTGWGYTF,TGTGCCAGCAGTCGTACCGGGACAGGGTGGGGCTACACCTTC
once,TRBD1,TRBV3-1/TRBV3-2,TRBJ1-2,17,CASSQDPGTGKWYGYTF,TGTGCCAGCAGCCAAGATCCGGGGACAGGGAAATGGTATGGCTACACCTTC
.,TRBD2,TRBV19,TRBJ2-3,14,CASKTLAGTDTQYF,TGTGCCAGTAAAACACTAGCGGGCACAGATACGCAGTATTTT
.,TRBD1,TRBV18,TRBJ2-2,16,CASSPGGTGYTGELFF,TGTGCCAGCTCACCAGGAGGGACAGGGTACACCGGGGAGCTGTTTTTT
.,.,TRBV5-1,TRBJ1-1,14,CASDPQGSGAEAFF,TGCGCCAGCGACCCCCAGGGCAGTGGGGCTGAAGCTTTCTTT
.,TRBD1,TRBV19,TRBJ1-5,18,CASSIGTGVIASNQPQHF,TGTGCCAGTAGTATAGGGACAGGGGTAATTGCATCCAATCAGCCCCAGCATTTT
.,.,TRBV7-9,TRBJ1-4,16,CASSVGQLATNEKLFF,TGTGCCAGCAGCGTAGGACAGCTGGCAACTAATGAAAAACTGTTTTTT
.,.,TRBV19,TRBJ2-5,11,CASSIRETQYF,TGTGCCAGTAGTATCAGGGAGACCCAGTACTTC
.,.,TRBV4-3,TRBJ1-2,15,CASSQGDEGYYGYTF,TGCGCCAGCAGCCAAGGTGATGAGGGCTACTATGGCTACACCTTC
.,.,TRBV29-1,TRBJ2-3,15,CSVENNRDRTDTQYF,TGCAGCGTTGAAAACAACAGGGATCGTACGGACACGCAGTATTTT
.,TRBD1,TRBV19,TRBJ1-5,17,CASSIGSRTGGGQPQHF,TGTGCCAGTAGTATCGGGAGCCGGACAGGTGGTGGCCAGCCCCAGCATTTT
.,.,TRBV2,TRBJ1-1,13,CASSGSLNTEAFF,TGTGCCAGCAGTGGCTCACTTAACACTGAAGCTTTCTTT
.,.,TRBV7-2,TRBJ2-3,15,CASSLTLGLTDTQYF,TGTGCCAGCAGCTTAACGCTGGGCCTCACAGATACGCAGTATTTT
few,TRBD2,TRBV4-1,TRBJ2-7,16,CASSRGLAGPSYEQYF,TGCGCCAGCAGCCGCGGACTAGCGGGTCCCTCCTACGAGCAGTACTTC
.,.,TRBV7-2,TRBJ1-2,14,CASSPRGGDYGYTF,TGTGCCAGCAGCCCGCGCGGGGGCGACTATGGCTACACCTTC
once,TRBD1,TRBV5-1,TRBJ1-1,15,CASSQTGVGNTEAFF,TGCGCCAGCAGCCAGACAGGGGTAGGGAACACTGAAGCTTTCTTT
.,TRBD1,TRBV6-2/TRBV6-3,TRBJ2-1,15,CASSYGTGAYNEQFF,TGTGCCAGCAGTTATGGGACAGGGGCCTACAATGAGCAGTTCTTC
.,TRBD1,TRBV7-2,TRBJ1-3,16,CASSPNGQGAGNTIYF,TGTGCCAGCAGCCCCAACGGTCAGGGGGCTGGAAACACCATATATTTT
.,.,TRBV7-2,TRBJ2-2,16,CASSLHAGSNTGELFF,TGTGCCAGCAGCTTACATGCGGGTTCGAACACCGGGGAGCTGTTTTTT
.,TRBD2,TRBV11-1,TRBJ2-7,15,CASSMTSGSIYEQYF,TGTGCCAGCAGCATGACTAGCGGGAGTATCTACGAGCAGTACTTC
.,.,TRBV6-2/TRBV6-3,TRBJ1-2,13,CASSPTRDYGYTF,TGTGCCAGCAGTCCAACGCGCGACTACGGCTACACCTTC
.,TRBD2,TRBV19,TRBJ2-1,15,CASRLSGGLHNEQFF,TGTGCCAGTAGACTGAGCGGGGGCCTACACAATGAGCAGTTCTTC
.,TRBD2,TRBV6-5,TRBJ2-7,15,CASSVAGGSSYEQYF,TGTGCCAGCTCGGTAGCGGGAGGGAGTTCCTACGAGCAGTACTTC
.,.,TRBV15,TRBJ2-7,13,CATRGLSSYEQYF,TGTGCCACCAGGGGACTCAGCTCCTACGAGCAGTACTTC
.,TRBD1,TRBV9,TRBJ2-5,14,CASSPGTARETQYF,TGTGCCAGCAGCCCCGGGACAGCCAGAGAGACCCAGTACTTC
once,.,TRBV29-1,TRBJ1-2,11,CSVGRDYGYTF,TGCAGCGTTGGCCGGGACTATGGCTACACCTTC
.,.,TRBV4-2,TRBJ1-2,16,CASSQDRWQSYYGYTF,TGTGCCAGCAGCCAAGATCGCTGGCAGTCCTACTATGGCTACACCTTC
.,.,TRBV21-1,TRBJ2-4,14,CASRTPGQKNIQYF,TGTGCCAGCAGGACTCCGGGACAGAAAAACATTCAGTACTTC
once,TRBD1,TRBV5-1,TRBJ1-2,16,CASSYGQDQRGYGYTF,TGCGCCAGCAGCTACGGACAGGACCAACGAGGCTATGGCTACACCTTC
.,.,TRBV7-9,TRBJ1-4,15,CASSLVGARGEKLFF,TGTGCCAGCAGCTTAGTGGGGGCAAGGGGAGAAAAACTGTTTTTT
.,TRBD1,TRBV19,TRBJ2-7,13,CASRGQGAQEQYF,TGTGCCAGTAGGGGACAGGGGGCGCAGGAGCAGTACTTC
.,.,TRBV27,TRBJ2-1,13,CASSHYRGYEQFF,TGTGCCAGCAGTCACTACCGGGGGTACGAGCAGTTCTTC
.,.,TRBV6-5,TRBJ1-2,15,CASTTRVGAVDGYTF,TGTGCCAGCACGACTAGGGTGGGCGCAGTCGATGGCTACACCTTC
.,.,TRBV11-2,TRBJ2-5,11,CASVSQETQYF,TGTGCCAGCGTATCCCAAGAGACCCAGTACTTC
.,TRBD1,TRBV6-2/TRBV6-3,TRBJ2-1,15,CASSYSATGNNEQFF,TGTGCCAGCAGTTACTCCGCGACAGGGAACAATGAGCAGTTCTTC
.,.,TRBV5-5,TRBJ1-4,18,CASSLDGGRRIWGEKLFF,TGTGCCAGCAGCTTGGACGGGGGGCGGAGGATCTGGGGTGAAAAACTGTTTTTT
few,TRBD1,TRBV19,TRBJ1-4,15,CASSGSGTVEEKLFF,TGTGCCAGTAGTGGATCCGGGACAGTGGAAGAAAAACTGTTTTTT
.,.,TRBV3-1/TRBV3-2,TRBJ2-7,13,CASSQDPLNEQYF,TGTGCCAGCAGCCAAGACCCTTTAAACGAGCAGTACTTC
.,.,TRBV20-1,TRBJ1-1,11,CSAIQGAEAFF,TGCAGTGCGATACAGGGAGCTGAAGCTTTCTTT
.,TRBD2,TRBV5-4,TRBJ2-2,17,CAISPRVAGFNTGELFF,TGTGCCATCTCCCCGAGGGTAGCGGGATTCAACACCGGGGAGCTGTTTTTT
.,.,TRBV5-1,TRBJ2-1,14,CASSLEGSEGEQFF,TGCGCCAGCAGCTTGGAAGGAAGCGAGGGTGAGCAGTTCTTC
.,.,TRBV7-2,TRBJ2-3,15,CASSLGRAYTDTQYF,TGTGCCAGCAGCTTAGGCAGGGCTTATACAGATACGCAGTATTTT
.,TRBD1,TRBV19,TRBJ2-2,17,CASSIGVGDRDTGELFF,TGTGCCAGTAGTATAGGAGTAGGGGACAGGGACACCGGGGAGCTGTTTTTT
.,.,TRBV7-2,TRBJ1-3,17,CASSLASAGNSGNTIYF,TGTGCCAGCAGCTTAGCCTCCGCAGGCAACTCTGGAAACACCATATATTTT
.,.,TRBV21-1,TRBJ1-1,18,CASSALPGQGKMNTEAFF,TGTGCCAGCAGCGCGCTTCCGGGACAGGGTAAAATGAACACTGAAGCTTTCTTT